A selection of T cell receptor beta chains follows, all from one sample in a study of cytomegalovirus exposure and HLA in healthy donors. Assay used: immunoSEQ multiplex PCR; TCRdb lists only in-frame clones, some missing. The data contain approximately 110,000 clones, 70% to 85% of them singletons. Sequencing input: PBMCs. The receptor source for this set is a woman between 35 and 50 years old in good health and CMV-seronegative. The CDR3 runs from the conserved cysteine through the conserved F or W. The D gene is left open where the match is weak. Clone sizes are given selectively: once, few, many, or a class where the clone is expanded.

j_call | d_call | clone_size | cdr3_length | v_call | cdr3_aa
TRBJ2-1 | - | - | 14 | TRBV7-8 | CASSLRVRGNEQFF
TRBJ2-5 | - | - | 14 | TRBV9 | CASSVKGYQETQYF
TRBJ1-2 | - | few | 16 | TRBV7-2 | CASSPRGTSFPYGYTF
TRBJ1-1 | TRBD1 | - | 14 | TRBV27 | CASSYGQGATEAFF
TRBJ2-1 | TRBD2 | once | 17 | TRBV11-2 | CASSLEASGAQYNEQFF
TRBJ2-6 | - | - | 13 | TRBV30 | CASTDSGANVLTF
TRBJ1-2 | - | - | 15 | TRBV6-5 | CASSMTAAAFYGYTF
TRBJ1-5 | - | once | 14 | TRBV30 | CAWSVWGGNQPQHF
TRBJ1-1 | - | once | 18 | TRBV21-1 | CASINYTTPPEKNTEAFF
TRBJ1-1 | - | - | 12 | TRBV10-3 | CAIKTQGNGAFF
TRBJ2-1 | TRBD2 | - | 15 | TRBV7-2 | CASSSASGSYNEQFF
TRBJ1-1 | TRBD1 | - | 18 | TRBV14 | CASSENAGRGFMNTEAFF
TRBJ2-2 | TRBD1 | - | 15 | TRBV2 | CASRRQGAVTGELFF
TRBJ1-3 | - | - | 15 | TRBV5-6 | CASSLDGVSGNTIYF
- | - | few | 14 | TRBV7-7 | CASSFPPESYEQYF
TRBJ2-7 | TRBD1 | - | 15 | TRBV6-5 | CASTTRTGWSYEQYF
TRBJ1-1 | - | - | 17 | TRBV18 | CASSPTNSGTSKTEAFF
TRBJ1-1 | - | - | 13 | TRBV11-2 | CASSLALNTEAFF
TRBJ1-5 | - | - | 16 | TRBV15 | CATSREQGNSNQPQHF
TRBJ2-4 | TRBD2 | - | 18 | TRBV6-1 | CASSEGLAGGASKNIQYF
TRBJ2-7 | - | - | 14 | TRBV30 | CAWIPAGRRYEQYF
TRBJ1-1 | - | few | 15 | TRBV28 | CASSLERLGSTEAFF
TRBJ1-5 | TRBD1 | - | 16 | TRBV28 | CASSLRQGFGNQPQHF
TRBJ2-3 | - | - | 16 | TRBV5-1 | CASSLVTGGGTDTQYF
TRBJ2-5 | TRBD2 | once | 14 | TRBV7-9 | CASSLGLAEETQYF
TRBJ1-1 | - | - | 15 | TRBV7-9 | CASSPPMDRNTEAFF
TRBJ2-3 | TRBD2 | - | 19 | TRBV4-3 | CASSSGLAGDKDGTDTQYF
TRBJ2-7 | TRBD1 | few | 15 | TRBV28 | CASSYRPGQSYEQYF
TRBJ2-2 | - | - | 13 | TRBV15 | CATSRVGAGELFF
TRBJ2-2 | - | once | 15 | TRBV7-2 | CASSLVDRDTGELFF
TRBJ2-1 | TRBD1 | - | 12 | TRBV10-3 | CAIGDSYNEQFF
TRBJ1-5 | - | - | 14 | TRBV6-6 | CASSKERLNQPQHF
TRBJ2-3 | TRBD2 | - | 17 | TRBV10-3 | CAISEGSGGGTTDTQYF
TRBJ1-2 | TRBD1 | few | 12 | TRBV29-1 | CSVEDRAYGYTF
TRBJ2-7 | - | - | 14 | TRBV5-4 | CASSLAGSTYEQYF
TRBJ1-4 | - | - | 17 | TRBV11-2 | CASSLDGGGATNEKLFF
TRBJ1-1 | - | - | 14 | TRBV6-5 | CASDRKGGNTEAFF
TRBJ2-3 | TRBD2 | - | 13 | TRBV10-3 | CAISGGAADTQYF
TRBJ2-4 | - | - | 17 | TRBV4-3 | CASSPPFSYRVKNIQYF
TRBJ2-7 | - | - | 12 | TRBV18 | CASSQNGYEQYF
TRBJ1-2 | TRBD1 | few | 11 | TRBV6-1 | CASRGQGPFSF
TRBJ1-4 | TRBD1 | few | 13 | TRBV7-8 | CASSLDRGEKLFF
TRBJ1-6 | TRBD1 | few | 15 | TRBV5-1 | CASNPGQGGVSPLHF
TRBJ2-2 | TRBD2 | - | 16 | TRBV6-6 | CASSYGGGGDTGELFF
TRBJ1-5 | - | - | 15 | TRBV9 | CASSVSGVDNQPQHF
TRBJ2-5 | - | - | 17 | TRBV5-4 | CASSLGRGEGPLETQYF
TRBJ2-7 | - | - | 14 | TRBV10-2 | CASSEGGSPYEQYF
TRBJ2-3 | TRBD2 | - | 16 | TRBV5-1 | CASSFPGTRSTDTQYF
TRBJ2-1 | TRBD2 | - | 15 | TRBV29-1 | CSVRVGLAGSNEQFF
TRBJ2-1 | TRBD2 | few | 16 | TRBV7-2 | CASSSASGSVNNEQFF
TRBJ2-7 | TRBD2 | - | 15 | TRBV4-3 | CASSPRTSGLYEQYF
TRBJ2-7 | - | - | 13 | TRBV18 | CASSYLGSYEQYF
TRBJ2-1 | TRBD2 | - | 15 | TRBV27 | CASSPGTSGNNEQFF
TRBJ1-2 | - | - | 17 | TRBV7-9 | CASSLPSFLGGSYGYTF
TRBJ2-7 | - | once | 14 | TRBV6-1 | CASSYAPGDDEQYF
TRBJ2-7 | TRBD1 | many | 15 | TRBV6-5 | CASRRDRGVSYEQYF
TRBJ1-5 | - | - | 16 | TRBV7-2 | CASSLSTANSNQPQHF
TRBJ2-7 | TRBD1 | few | 15 | TRBV2 | CASSVGTGGPYEQYF